The T cell receptor beta chain under discussion was sequenced for a study of CD8 T cells in ankylosing spondylitis. CDR3 size: 16 residues. V was clipped by 4 bases and J by 2 bases; unmatched bases: 10. The V gene's germline CDR1 is MNHEY and CDR2 SVGAGI. The sample holds a few counts of this clonotype. One entry per CDR3 protein, called by TCRdb with MiXCR from the 5' RACE reads. This sample has about 200,000 distinct CDR3 sequences, with about 26% found just once. This chain uses TRBV6-5 with TRBJ2-7, with 8 bases matching TRBD2. This clonotype originated in a male donor with ankylosing spondylitis or in good health (not recorded which). Sample: blood, either unsorted or a sorted T cell fraction (not recorded which). CDR3 in DNA: TGTGCCAGCAGTTTCCAGCTATCGGGGGGGGCCTACGAGCAGTACTTC. It codes for CASSFQLSGGAYEQYF.